The 14 T cell receptor beta chains given below trace back to one sample, sequenced in a study of blood T cells in healthy people across ages. Primed by a sample-barcoded 5' primer and a J-beta primer mix, a second PCR proceeded for 7 to 11 cycles. One entry per CDR3 protein, called by TCRdb with MiXCR from the 5' RACE reads. The sample contains some 1,800,000 distinct CDR3 sequences, 35% to 50% of which appear only once. Sequencing was performed on blood. The receptors shown here come from a human donor in good health.

In this sample, this clonotype turned up a few times. V usage is TRBV29-1 and J usage is TRBJ2-1; weak D call: TRBD2 (6 bases). The germline gives CDR1 SQVTM, CDR2 ANQGSEA. The V gene lost 3 bases and the J gene lost 0 bases, with 12 bases spanning the gap. The CDR3 sequence is 15 residues long. This chain's CDR3 is CSVERGGSSYNEQFF. In DNA form, the CDR3 reads TGCAGCGTTGAGCGGGGCGGAAGCTCCTACAATGAGCAGTTCTTC.

The CDR3 DNA reads as TGTGCCAGCAGTGACCGGGGGGGCCCTCAAGAGACCCAGTACTTC. It translates to CASSDRGGPQETQYF. V usage is TRBV6-5 and J usage is TRBJ2-5; TRBD2 aligns across 8 bases. The ends lost 5 bases at V and 2 bases at J; junction bases unmatched: 7. Germline CDR1 is MNHEY and CDR2 is SVGAGI. The CDR3 extends over 15 amino acids.

The chain is built from TRBV11-2 and TRBJ2-3; TRBD1 matches at 7 bases. Unmatched junction bases numbered 10, after V lost 4 bases and J lost 6 bases. This CDR3 region has 15 residues. CDR1 is SGHAT and CDR2 is FQNNGV in the germline V gene. The CDR3 DNA reads TGTGCCAGCAGCTCCCTCGGGATAGGGGGCGATACGCAGTATTTT. This gives the protein CASSSLGIGGDTQYF.

The V call is TRBV4-1, the J call TRBJ2-4; possible D gene TRBD2, 5 bases. The closer fit of TRBJ2-7 to the DNA end suggests the J call may be wrong. Germline CDR1 and CDR2: MGHRA and YSYEKL. The CDR3 covers 14 residues. CDR3 loop: CASSQGTGRYEQYF. The CDR3 bases are TGCGCCAGCAGCCAAGGGACGGGAAGGTACGAGCAGTACTTC.

The CDR3 reads CSVTTGGWANEQFF. CDR3 DNA: TGCAGTGTCACTACCGGGGGCTGGGCCAATGAGCAGTTCTTC. The V call is TRBV20-1, the J call TRBJ2-1; perhaps D is TRBD1 or TRBD2 (6 bases each). The CDR3 loop spans 14 amino acids. Looked up from germline, CDR1 is DFQATT and CDR2 is SNEGSKA (reference sequence). Trimming removed 7 bases at V and 6 bases at J, with 19 bases between.

The genes are TRBV12-5 and TRBJ2-7; 7 bases agree with TRBD1. In germline, CDR1 is LGHNT, CDR2 FRNRAP. CDR3 length: 15 residues. Losses at the gene ends were 5 bases for V and 4 bases for J; bases not matched to a gene: 11. Here the CDR3 DNA reads TGTGCTAGTGGTACCACAGGGGTCCCCTTGTACGAGCAGTACTTC. Translated, it gives CASGTTGVPLYEQYF. Combining the CDR3 with reference TRBV12-5 and TRBJ2-7 gives the whole variable domain DARVTQTPRHKVTEMGQEVTMRCQPILGHNTVFWYRQTMMQGLELLAYFRNRAPLDDSGMPKDRFSAEMPDATLATLKIQPSEPRDSAVYFCASGTTGVPLYEQYFGPGTRLTVT.

The chain links TRBV27 to TRBJ1-6; the D gene is possibly TRBD1 (5 bases). The germline CDR1 and CDR2 sequences are MNHEY and SMNVEV (reference sequence). The CDR3 is 13 amino acids. Trimming shortened V by 8 bases and J by 10 bases, and 15 bases separated the two germline ends. The CDR3 bases are TGTGCCAGCCGCTCCTCGGACAACTCACCCCTCCACTTT. Protein: CASRSSDNSPLHF.

V and J are TRBV7-2 and TRBJ2-7; D uncertain. CDR3 length: 12 amino acids. Looked up from germline, CDR1 is SGHTA and CDR2 is FQGNSA. V was pared by 5 bases and J by 4 bases, with 9 bases between. CDR3 sequence (DNA): TGTGCCAGCAGCCCTGAATTTTACGAGCAGTACTTC. It codes for CASSPEFYEQYF.

The V gene is TRBV12-3 or TRBV12-4, the J gene TRBJ2-1, with D perhaps assigned TRBD1 or TRBD2 (5 bases each). Trimming left V 3 bases short and J 5 bases short, with 17 bases between. CDR3 size: 16 residues. The CDR3 DNA is TGTGCCAGCAGTTTCTCCCTGAGGGGTTCTAACAATGAGCAGTTCTTC. It translates to CASSFSLRGSNNEQFF.

This clonotype was detected a few times. The chain is built from TRBV2 and TRBJ2-1; 9 nucleotides match TRBD1. The CDR3 is 13 amino acids. V lost 4 bases, J lost 10 bases, and 5 bases stayed unmatched. CDR1 is SNHLY and CDR2 is FYNNEI in the germline V gene. The CDR3 DNA is TGTGCCAGCAGTGTGGGACAGGGTCTAGAGCAGTTCTTC. As protein: CASSVGQGLEQFF.

This clonotype has only a few counts. The chain links TRBV4-2 to TRBJ2-3; D gene ambiguous. CDR3 length equals 16 residues. Germline V gives CDR1 LGHNA, CDR2 YNFKEQ. V was shortened by 3 bases and J by 0 bases, with 13 bases between the two germline ends. The CDR3 DNA follows: TGTGCCAGCAGCCAGTCTAAACAGATAAGCACAGATACGCAGTATTTT. Translated, it gives CASSQSKQISTDTQYF.

The V and J genes are TRBV4-2 and TRBJ1-1; TRBD1 matches at 8 bases. Trimming took 0 bases from V and 7 from J; bases not matched to a gene: 7. The CDR3 has 15 residues. Germline V gives CDR1 LGHNA, CDR2 YNFKEQ. The CDR3 sequence: CASSQENRGFYEAFF. The DNA of the CDR3 is TGTGCCAGCAGCCAAGAAAACAGGGGGTTTTATGAAGCTTTCTTT.

CDR3 in DNA: TGTGCCAGCAGTTCGGGGACAGCGTTCTACAATGAGCAGTACTTC. Amino acids: CASSSGTAFYNEQYF. V is TRBV12-3 or TRBV12-4 and J is TRBJ2-4; 7 bases agree with TRBD1. The CDR3 covers 15 residues. Germline trimming cut 4 bases from V and 13 bases from J; bases unmatched to any gene: 16.

This clonotype has at least ten counts. This chain uses TRBV29-1 with TRBJ1-2, with 9 bases matching TRBD1. This CDR3 has 14 residues. V trimming: 6 bases; J trimming: 2 bases; junction bases outside the gene matches: 7. Germline V lookup: CDR1 SQVTM, CDR2 ANQGSEA. CDR3 sequence (DNA): TGCAGCGTCGAGTGGGACAGGGCGAACTATGGCTACACCTTC. It specifies CSVEWDRANYGYTF.